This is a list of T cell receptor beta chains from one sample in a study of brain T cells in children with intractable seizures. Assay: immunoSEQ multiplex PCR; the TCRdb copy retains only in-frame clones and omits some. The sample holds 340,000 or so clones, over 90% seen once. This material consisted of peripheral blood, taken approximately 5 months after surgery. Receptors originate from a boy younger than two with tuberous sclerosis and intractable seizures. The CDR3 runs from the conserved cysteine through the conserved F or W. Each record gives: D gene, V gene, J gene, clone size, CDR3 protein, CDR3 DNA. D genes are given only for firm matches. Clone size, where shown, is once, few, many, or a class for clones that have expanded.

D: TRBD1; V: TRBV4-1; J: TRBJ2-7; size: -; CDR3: CASSHLRTGDEQYF; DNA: TGCGCCAGCAGCCACTTGCGGACAGGGGATGAGCAGTACTTC
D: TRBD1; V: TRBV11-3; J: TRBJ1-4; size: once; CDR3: CASSLAWDRDAEKLFF; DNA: TGTGCCAGCAGCTTAGCCTGGGACAGGGACGCCGAAAAACTGTTTTTT
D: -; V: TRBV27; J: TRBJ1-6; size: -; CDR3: CASSLVNSPLHF; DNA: TGTGCCAGCAGTTTGGTTAATTCACCCCTCCACTTT
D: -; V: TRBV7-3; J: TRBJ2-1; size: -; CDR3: CASSPRVFSNNEQFF; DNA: TGTGCCAGCAGCCCTCGGGTCTTCTCCAACAATGAGCAGTTCTTC
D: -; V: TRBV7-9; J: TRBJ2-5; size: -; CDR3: CASSLVTQIQETQYF; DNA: TGTGCCAGCAGCTTAGTCACCCAGATCCAAGAGACCCAGTACTTC
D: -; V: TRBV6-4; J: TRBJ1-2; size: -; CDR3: CASERGAWGYGYTF; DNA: TGTGCCAGCGAGCGGGGGGCGTGGGGGTATGGCTACACCTTC
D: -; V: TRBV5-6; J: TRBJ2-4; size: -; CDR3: CASSVNWGKNIQYF; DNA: TGTGCCAGCAGTGTTAACTGGGGCAAAAACATTCAGTACTTC
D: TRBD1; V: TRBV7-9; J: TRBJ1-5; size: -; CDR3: CASSFRTGQQHF; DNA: TGTGCCAGCAGTTTTCGTACGGGACAGCAGCATTTT
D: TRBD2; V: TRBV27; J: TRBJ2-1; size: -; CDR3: CASSLSIRTSEDEQFF; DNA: TGTGCCAGCAGTTTATCGATCCGGACTAGTGAGGATGAGCAGTTCTTC
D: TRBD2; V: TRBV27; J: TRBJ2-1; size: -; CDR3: CASSLFGTSGGHQFF; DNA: TGTGCCAGCAGTTTATTTGGGACTAGCGGGGGTCATCAGTTCTTC
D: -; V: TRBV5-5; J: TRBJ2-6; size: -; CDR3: CASSLFDRWTLSGANVLTF; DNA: TGTGCCAGCAGCTTGTTTGACAGATGGACGCTATCTGGGGCCAACGTCCTGACTTTC
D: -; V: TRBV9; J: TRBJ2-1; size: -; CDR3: CASSPRGGLSDQFF; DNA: TGTGCCAGCAGCCCCCGGGGTGGTCTATCGGATCAGTTCTTC
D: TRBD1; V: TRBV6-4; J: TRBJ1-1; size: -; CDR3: CASSQVATGAEAFF; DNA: TGTGCCAGCAGTCAAGTGGCGACAGGGGCTGAAGCTTTCTTT
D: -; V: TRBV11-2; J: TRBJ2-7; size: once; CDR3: CASSPQAGTFVYEQYF; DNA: TGTGCCAGCAGCCCCCAGGCCGGGACATTTGTCTACGAGCAGTACTTC
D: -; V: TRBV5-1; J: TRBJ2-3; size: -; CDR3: CASSLEWGTDTQYF; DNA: TGCGCCAGCAGCTTGGAATGGGGCACAGATACGCAGTATTTT
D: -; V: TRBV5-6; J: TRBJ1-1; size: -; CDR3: CASSLGTEAFF; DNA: TGTGCCAGCAGCTTGGGAACTGAAGCTTTCTTT
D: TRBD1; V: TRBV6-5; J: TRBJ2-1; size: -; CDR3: CATGTGSSYNEQFF; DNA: TGTGCCACCGGGACAGGGAGCTCCTACAATGAGCAGTTCTTC
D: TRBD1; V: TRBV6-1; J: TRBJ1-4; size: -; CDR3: CASSEVGGQVNEKLFF; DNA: TGTGCCAGCAGTGAAGTTGGGGGACAGGTTAATGAAAAACTGTTTTTT
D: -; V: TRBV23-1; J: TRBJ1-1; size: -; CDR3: CASSPGPRNTEAFF; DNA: TGCGCCAGCAGTCCGGGACCGCGAAACACTGAAGCTTTCTTT
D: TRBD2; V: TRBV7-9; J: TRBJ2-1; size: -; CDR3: CASSLAVTSGGNEQFF; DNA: TGTGCCAGCAGCTTAGCAGTGACTAGCGGGGGGAATGAGCAGTTCTTC
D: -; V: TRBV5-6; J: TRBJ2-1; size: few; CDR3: CASRDASGLFF; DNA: TGTGCCAGCAGGGACGCCTCCGGTCTGTTCTTC
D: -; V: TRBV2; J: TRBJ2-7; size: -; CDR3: CASSEQGFGEQYF; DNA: TGTGCCAGCAGCGAACAGGGTTTTGGCGAGCAGTACTTC